This T cell receptor (beta chain) derives from a study of long-term antiretroviral therapy in people with HIV. At the survey level, the v3.0 immunoSEQ assay was run. A target of roughly 40,000-55,000 T-cell genomes per sample was set for sequencing. Assay: immunoSEQ multiplex PCR; the TCRdb copy retains only in-frame clones and omits some. This sample yields about 14,000 clones, of which 88% are seen a single time; around a tenth belongs to the top ten. Overall study results and limits: Pre-ART clonal expansions dominated every time point's repertoire. The study collected blood between the mid-2000s and the late 2010s, possibly under older ART regimens. An increase in diversity followed ART, yet levels stayed below transplant donor controls.

With respect to this clone: Its antigen remains unidentified.

The V and J ends lost 5 bases and 2 bases respectively, with 14 bases between them. CDR1 and CDR2 (germline): SGHTA, FQGTGA. The CDR3 contains 15 residues. This chain uses TRBV7-3 with TRBJ2-3; D possibly corresponds to TRBD1 (7 bases). The clonotype originates from a man aged 35-49 years with HIV. Sample: unsorted PBMCs, taken 6.2 years after starting antiretroviral therapy. CDR3 protein: CASSRGTANTDTQYF. In DNA, the CDR3 is TGTGCCAGCAGCCGCGGGACAGCGAACACAGATACGCAGTATTTT.